This T cell receptor beta chain was profiled in a study of blood T cell repertoires in COVID-19. Trimming removed 5 bases from V and 4 bases from J, with 11 bases in between. This CDR3 comprises 13 residues. Germline CDR1 reads LGHNT; CDR2 reads FRNRAP. As processed by the authors: Estimation of nucleated cell counts was performed using reference gene primer amplification. Sequencing was performed with immunoSEQ multiplex PCR; in TCRdb, only in-frame clones are kept and a portion is missing. V and J calls and clone size are those listed in that table; D and trimming were worked out from the DNA. The sample carries 80,000 to 130,000 clones, roughly 88% recorded once.

The TCR originated in an older woman with acute or convalescent COVID-19. The rearrangement joins TRBV12-5 to TRBJ2-5; TRBD1 is a possible D gene (5 bases). The sample comprised peripheral blood. CDR3 protein: CASGPDRGETQYF. CDR3 DNA sequence: TGTGCTAGTGGTCCTGACAGAGGAGAGACCCAGTACTTC.